This entry lists 19 T cell receptor beta chains sequenced from one sample in a study of T cells after yellow fever vaccination. TCRdb passed the 5' RACE reads through MiXCR, listing each CDR3 protein once. The table lists about 140,000 distinct CDR3 sequences, roughly 6.7% of them singletons. The source was CD4+ T cells sorted from PBMCs, collected 10 days after the yellow fever booster vaccination. These receptor sequences come from a man aged 30-40 years who received the YFV17D yellow fever vaccine.

This clonotype was counted many times. The gene calls are TRBV6-2 or TRBV6-3 and TRBJ1-4; D call uncertain. The CDR3 loop spans 12 amino acids. In germline, CDR1 is MNHEY, CDR2 SVGEGT. V was clipped by 6 bases and J by 5 bases, with 7 bases between them. Written as DNA, the CDR3 is TGTGCCAGCAGAGAGGGCAATGAAAAACTGTTTTTT. Encoded protein: CASREGNEKLFF.

At least ten counts were recorded for this clonotype. V usage is TRBV20-1 and J usage is TRBJ1-5; possibly TRBD1 for D (5 bases). The length of the CDR3 is 13 residues. Trimming removed 3 bases from V and 4 bases from J, with 10 bases in between. CDR1 is DFQATT and CDR2 is SNEGSKA in the germline V gene (reference sequence). The CDR3 here is CSARGYRNQPQHF. CDR3 nucleotide sequence: TGCAGTGCTAGGGGCTACAGGAATCAGCCCCAGCATTTT.

The sample holds many counts of this clonotype. The chain is built from TRBV20-1 and TRBJ2-5; perhaps TRBD1 as D (6 bases). Germline CDR1 reads DFQATT; CDR2 reads SNEGSKA (reference sequence). CDR3 length: 13 amino acids. The ends were cut back, 3 bases at V and 4 bases at J, with 12 bases in the middle. CDR3 coding DNA: TGCAGTGCTAGTATTCCAGGGGTAGAGACCCAGTACTTC. Amino acid sequence: CSASIPGVETQYF.

This clonotype appeared a few times. The chain has TRBV10-3 and TRBJ2-1; 11 nucleotides agree with TRBD2. Trimming cost V 3 bases and J 6 bases; bases outside gene matches: 4. Germline V gene data show CDR1 as ENHRY and CDR2 as SYGVKD. The CDR3 totals 15 residues. The CDR3 DNA reads TGTGCCATCAGTGAACTAGCGGGAGTCGGCAATGAGCAGTTCTTC. Translation gives CAISELAGVGNEQFF.

This clonotype came up many times. V is TRBV3-1 and J is TRBJ2-2; no definite D call. From germline, CDR1 is LGHDT and CDR2 YNNKEL (reference sequence). The CDR3 is made up of 17 amino acids. V lost 3 bases, J lost 1 base, and 15 bases lay in between. The CDR3 DNA reads as TGTGCCAGCAGCCATCATCTGGGCCCAAGGAACACCGGGGAGCTGTTTTTT. Its protein is CASSHHLGPRNTGELFF.

In its sample, this clonotype was seen many times. The V call is TRBV20-1, the J call TRBJ2-4; D gene ambiguous. The germline V gene has CDR1 DFQATT and CDR2 SNEGSKA (reference sequence). The CDR3 has 15 amino acids. The germline V and J ends were trimmed by 4 bases and 0 bases, with 13 bases remaining between them. The CDR3 is CSATFPQLAKNIQYF. CDR3 in DNA: TGCAGTGCTACATTTCCTCAGCTAGCCAAAAACATTCAGTACTTC.

This clonotype has at least ten counts. The chain carries TRBV3-1 and TRBJ1-1; weak D call: TRBD1 (5 bases). CDR1 and CDR2 (germline): LGHDT, YNNKEL (reference sequence). This CDR3 comprises 15 residues. With 4 bases removed from V and 5 bases from J, the gap between germline ends came to 17 bases. As DNA, the CDR3 is TGTGCCAGCAGCCCCCGGGACCCCGGGAGGACTGAAGCTTTCTTT. It yields the protein CASSPRDPGRTEAFF.

This clonotype was picked up many times. The CDR3 DNA reads TGTGCCAGCAGCCAAGTCAGCGGGATATCTGAGCAGTTCTTC. It is translated as CASSQVSGISEQFF. This chain connects TRBV14 to TRBJ2-1, with 7 bases aligning to TRBD2. V shed 1 base, J shed 9 bases, and the junction held 6 bases outside the gene matches. The CDR3 loop spans 14 amino acids. Germline lookup yields CDR1 SGHDN and CDR2 FVKESK.

This clonotype was seen ten or more times. The chain links TRBV7-8 to TRBJ2-7, with 7 nucleotides matching TRBD2. Unmatched junction bases numbered 9, after V lost 7 bases and J lost 0 bases. The CDR3 covers 15 residues. CDR1 and CDR2 from the germline V gene are SGHVS and FQNEAQ. DNA of the CDR3: TGTGCCAGCAACAACGAGCGGGGCTACTCCTACGAGCAGTACTTC. Its translation is CASNNERGYSYEQYF.

This clonotype has at least ten counts. This chain joins TRBV5-1 and TRBJ2-3; TRBD1 matches 7 bases. The V gene's germline CDR1 is SGHRS and CDR2 YFSETQ. This CDR3 contains 13 residues. With 4 bases clipped from V and 4 bases from J, the junction kept 3 bases outside the gene matches. The CDR3 region has the DNA TGCGCCAGCAGCGGGACAGTGCCAGATACGCAGTATTTT. Translating gives CASSGTVPDTQYF.

This clonotype appeared many times. Here the CDR3 reads CASSRRGGRDEQYF. CDR3 DNA: TGTGCCAGCAGCCGCCGTGGGGGCCGGGACGAGCAGTACTTC. The chain carries TRBV6-2 or TRBV6-3 and TRBJ2-7; the D gene is possibly TRBD1 (6 bases). CDR1 and CDR2 from the germline V gene are MNHEY and SVGEGT. Deletions cut 6 bases from V and 5 bases from J, with 17 bases between. The length of the CDR3 is 14 residues.

This clonotype was observed at least ten times. The genes are TRBV5-1 and TRBJ2-1, with TRBD2 matching 7 bases. With 1 base clipped from V and 5 bases from J, the junction kept 6 bases outside the gene matches. Germline assignment: CDR1 SGHRS and CDR2 YFSETQ. The CDR3 covers 15 residues. CDR3 in amino acids: CASSLFLAANNEQFF. DNA for the CDR3: TGCGCCAGCAGCTTGTTCCTAGCGGCAAACAATGAGCAGTTCTTC.

The sample holds many counts of this clonotype. The chain is built from TRBV5-4 and TRBJ2-2; the D is unclear. The germline V gene has CDR1 SGHNT and CDR2 YYREEE (reference sequence). Trimming took off 4 bases at V and 3 bases at J, with 7 bases between the two ends. CDR3 length: 13 amino acids. The CDR3 sequence is CASSMGYTGELFF. The DNA of the CDR3 is TGTGCCAGCAGCATGGGGTACACCGGGGAGCTGTTTTTT.

The table lists this clonotype with many counts. The chain joins TRBV20-1 to TRBJ2-1, with TRBD2 matching 7 bases. V was pared by 2 bases and J by 10 bases, with 17 bases of the junction left unmatched. The CDR3 is 16 amino acids. Per the germline V gene, CDR1 is DFQATT and CDR2 is SNEGSKA (reference sequence). The DNA for the CDR3 is TGCAGTGCTAGACAATCCTTAGCGGGCATGGAGGAGGAGCAGTTCTTC. Protein product: CSARQSLAGMEEEQFF.

This clonotype was detected ten times or more. The gene calls are TRBV18 and TRBJ2-7; D possibly uses TRBD1 or TRBD2 (5 bases each). CDR1 is KGHSH and CDR2 is LQKENI in the germline V gene. CDR3 length equals 15 residues. Trimming took 5 bases from V and 2 from J, leaving 16 bases between them. The CDR3: CASSSLRDRAYEQYF. CDR3 DNA sequence: TGTGCCAGCTCATCCCTCCGGGACCGGGCCTACGAGCAGTACTTC.

About this clonotype itself: This may arise from a read error, as a much more abundant clone is one base away. The chain joins TRBV5-1 to TRBJ2-2; 7 positions agree with TRBD2. CDR3 length: 15 residues. The germline gives CDR1 SGHRS, CDR2 YFSETQ. DNA of the CDR3: TGCCCCAGCAGCTTGAGCGGGACCAACACCGGGGAGCTGTTTTTT. Translated: CPSSLSGTNTGELFF.

Details on this clonotype: It may be a read error: a sequence one base away is much more abundant. The chain has TRBV20-1 and TRBJ1-5; D gene ambiguous. The V end was cut by 6 bases, the J end by 6 bases, with 12 bases between. The length of the CDR3 is 12 residues. Germline V gene lookup returns CDR1 DFQATT and CDR2 SNEGSKA (reference sequence). As DNA, the CDR3 is TGCAGTGCCGGACGGGGAACTCAGCCCCAGCATTTT. Translation: CSAGRGTQPQHF.

This clonotype was found a few times. This rearrangement joins TRBV5-6 to TRBJ1-1; no firm D call. The CDR3 loop spans 15 amino acids. V was clipped by 4 bases and J by 1 base, with 14 bases between them. Per germline, CDR1 SGHDT and CDR2 YYEEEE. This chain's CDR3 is CASSPALTANTEAFF. The CDR3 DNA sequence: TGTGCCAGCAGCCCAGCCTTGACCGCGAACACTGAAGCTTTCTTT.

This clonotype was recorded a few times. The chain employs TRBV20-1 and TRBJ2-1; 9 bases align to TRBD2. The CDR3 length is 17 residues. From germline, CDR1 is DFQATT and CDR2 SNEGSKA (reference sequence). V shed 0 bases, J shed 9 bases, and the junction held 15 bases outside the gene matches. In DNA form, the CDR3 reads TGCAGTGCTAGAGATCCCGCGCGGGCGGGAGGGCCGGGTGAGCAGTTCTTC. This translates into CSARDPARAGGPGEQFF.